A selection of T cell receptor beta chains follows, all from one sample in a study of T cells in localized non-small cell lung cancer. The data were produced by immunoSEQ multiplex PCR, yet TCRdb's version contains in-frame clones alone and is incomplete. The table records over 25,000 clones, roughly 88% of them present only once. The sequencing used peripheral blood, collected before any cancer treatment. The receptors shown here come from a woman aged 35-70 years with stage I lung adenocarcinoma. CDR3s include the opening cysteine and the closing phenylalanine or tryptophan. D genes are given only for firm matches. Rows give clone size only sometimes, using once, few, many, or a class for an expanded clone.

j_call clone_size v_call d_call cdr3_nt cdr3_aa
TRBJ2-6 once TRBV7-2 TRBD1 TGTGCCAGCAGCCCAATCGACAGGGCTGGGGCCAACGTCCTGACTTTC CASSPIDRAGANVLTF
TRBJ2-2 . TRBV28 . TGTGCCAGCACTCACAGGGCCACCTCGAACACCGGGGAGCTGTTTTTT CASTHRATSNTGELFF
TRBJ2-5 . TRBV6-6 TRBD2 TGTGCCAGCAGTCAAAGGGGGAGCGGGAGTGGGGAGACCCAGTACTTC CASSQRGSGSGETQYF
TRBJ1-3 . TRBV7-2 . TGTGCCAGCAGCCCCGGGGGAAACACCATATATTTT CASSPGGNTIYF
TRBJ1-1 . TRBV5-8 . TGTGCCAGCAGCTCCTGGGCCAGGGACACTGAAGCTTTCTTT CASSSWARDTEAFF
TRBJ2-3 once TRBV18 . TGTGCCAGCTCAGAGGGCAGGGGCACAGATACGCAGTATTTT CASSEGRGTDTQYF
TRBJ1-5 . TRBV2 . TGTGCCAGCAGCGTCACTCTTGGGACACTAAATAGCAATCAGCCCCAGCATTTT CASSVTLGTLNSNQPQHF
TRBJ2-3 . TRBV5-6 . TGTGCCAGCAGCTTGTTCTTGGGTAGGGAGACCTCTAGCACAGATACGCAGTATTTT CASSLFLGRETSSTDTQYF
TRBJ1-3 once TRBV11-2 TRBD1 TGTGCCAGCAGCGGACAGGGGTCTGGAAACACCATATATTTT CASSGQGSGNTIYF
TRBJ1-2 . TRBV16 . TGTGCCAGCAGCCAATCGCCAGGGGTCGACCTTGACTATGGCTACACCTTC CASSQSPGVDLDYGYTF
TRBJ2-1 . TRBV28 TRBD2 TGTGCCAGCAGTTCCCCGTCGGGGGGGAGCTCCTACAATGAGCAGTTCTTC CASSSPSGGSSYNEQFF
TRBJ1-1 few TRBV6-5 TRBD1 TGTGCCAGCAGTTCCGGGACAGACACTGAAGCTTTCTTT CASSSGTDTEAFF
TRBJ1-1 . TRBV18 TRBD1 TGTGCCAGCTCATCGCGGGTCCGGGACAGTGAAGCTTTCTTT CASSSRVRDSEAFF
TRBJ1-1 . TRBV4-1 . TGCGCCAGCAGCCAAGTTTTTCGCCGAGGGGCCACTGAAGCTTTCTTT CASSQVFRRGATEAFF
TRBJ1-3 once TRBV2 . TGTGCCAGCAGACGTCGCGACAGTAACTCTGGAAACACCATATATTTT CASRRRDSNSGNTIYF
TRBJ2-5 . TRBV28 . TGTGCCAGCAGTCCAGCCGGCAGAGCAGAGACCCAGTACTTC CASSPAGRAETQYF
TRBJ1-4 . TRBV14 . TGTGCCAGCAGCCAAGTAGGTACGGGCGCAACTAATGAAAAACTGTTTTTT CASSQVGTGATNEKLFF
TRBJ2-1 . TRBV10-3 TRBD1 TGTGCCATCAGTGAAACTGGGACAGCCAGATACAATGAGCAGTTCTTC CAISETGTARYNEQFF
TRBJ2-3 . TRBV5-1 . TGCGCCAGTTCAGGGCTACGTACAGATACGCAGTATTTT CASSGLRTDTQYF
TRBJ2-2 . TRBV4-2 TRBD2 TGTGCCAGCAGCCAAAAGACTAGCGGGATTACCGGGGAGCTGTTTTTT CASSQKTSGITGELFF
TRBJ2-6 . TRBV4-3 . TGCGCCAGCAGCCAAGCCCACGGGGGCGGGGCCAACGTCCTGACTTTC CASSQAHGGGANVLTF
TRBJ1-1 . TRBV2 . TGTGCCAGCAGGGGCTCAAGGACTGAAGCTTTCTTT CASRGSRTEAFF
TRBJ2-5 . TRBV5-6 . TGTGCCAGCACCCAGAACCCACAAGAGACCCAGTACTTC CASTQNPQETQYF
TRBJ1-1 . TRBV18 . TGTGCCAGCTCACCTGAACAGAGATTGAACACTGAAGCTTTCTTT CASSPEQRLNTEAFF
TRBJ1-2 . TRBV5-1 TRBD1 TGCGCCAGCAGCCTAAGGACAGGGGGCGGCTACACCTTC CASSLRTGGGYTF
TRBJ1-3 . TRBV9 TRBD1 TGTGCCAGCAGCAATCAGGGGGCCAGCCTCTCTGGAAACACCATATATTTT CASSNQGASLSGNTIYF
TRBJ2-7 . TRBV11-2 . TGTGCCAGCAGCTTAGGGGACGAGCAGTACTTC CASSLGDEQYF
TRBJ2-1 . TRBV4-2 . TGTGCCAGCAGCCAAGAGGCTAGCGAAACCTACAATGAGCAGTTCTTC CASSQEASETYNEQFF
TRBJ1-4 . TRBV19 . TGTGCCAGTAGTATAAGGGAGACAGCTAATGAAAAACTGTTTTTT CASSIRETANEKLFF
TRBJ1-1 few TRBV6-1 . TGTGCCAGCAGTGTCCAGGGGTCGAACACTGAAGCTTTCTTT CASSVQGSNTEAFF
TRBJ1-1 . TRBV5-1 . TGCGCCACCGCGACAGGACCACGACTAGGAGCTGAAGCTTTCTTT CATATGPRLGAEAFF
TRBJ2-3 . TRBV7-3 TRBD2 TGTGCCAGCAGCTTATCCGCCATTAGCGGGAGGACAGATACGCAGTATTTT CASSLSAISGRTDTQYF
TRBJ1-1 few TRBV7-2 . TGTGCCAGCAGCTTAGTAGGGAACTTTGAAGCTTTCTTT CASSLVGNFEAFF
TRBJ2-1 few TRBV11-2 TRBD1 TGTGCCAGCAGCTCACGAGCCGGGACAGGGAAGAATGAGCAGTTCTTC CASSSRAGTGKNEQFF
TRBJ1-5 . TRBV5-4 TRBD1 TGTGCCAGCAGCTATGGGACAGGGGACGATCAGCCCCAGCATTTT CASSYGTGDDQPQHF
TRBJ2-7 . TRBV30 TRBD2 TGTGCCTGGAGTACGGGAGGGGTGAACGAGCAGTACTTC CAWSTGGVNEQYF
TRBJ1-1 . TRBV27 . TGTGCCAGCAGTCCTACCGGGACACCGAACACTGAAGCTTTCTTT CASSPTGTPNTEAFF
TRBJ2-3 . TRBV19 . TGTGCCAGCCAGCAGGGGGATACGCAGTATTTT CASQQGDTQYF
TRBJ1-4 . TRBV19 . TGTGCCAGTAGTATAGGCGGGGGATCGCTCGAAAAACTGTTTTTT CASSIGGGSLEKLFF
TRBJ2-1 once TRBV6-6 . TGTGCCGGCAGTTACTTTCCTAGTACCAATGAGCAGTTCTTC CAGSYFPSTNEQFF
TRBJ1-2 once TRBV30 TRBD1 TGTGCCTGGAGTAATAGCTGGGGACAGGGGGTTTCTAACTATGGCTACACCTTC CAWSNSWGQGVSNYGYTF
TRBJ2-7 . TRBV5-4 TRBD2 TGTGCCAGCAGCTTGGAGACAAGCGGGAGGGAGCAGTACTTC CASSLETSGREQYF
TRBJ2-7 . TRBV11-3 . TGTGCCAGCAGCTTCGGCAGGGGAAGCGACGAGCAGTACTTC CASSFGRGSDEQYF
TRBJ2-5 . TRBV15 . TGTGCCACCAGCAGAGATTTTCGCAGGTCCCTCCAAGAGACCCAGTACTTC CATSRDFRRSLQETQYF
TRBJ1-2 . TRBV4-3 . TGCGCCAGCAGCCAGGGAATCAGCGAAGTCTATGGCTACACCTTC CASSQGISEVYGYTF
TRBJ2-7 . TRBV5-1 . TGCGCCAGCAGCACCGACCGGACCTCGGGGTTCGAGCAGTACTTC CASSTDRTSGFEQYF
TRBJ2-1 . TRBV30 TRBD2 TGTGCCTGGAGTCCGCGGGGGACTCTCGACAATGAGCAGTTCTTC CAWSPRGTLDNEQFF
TRBJ2-7 once TRBV6-1 TRBD2 TGTGCCAGCAGTGAAATTGTCGCTCCGGGACTAGGCTACGAGCAGTACTTC CASSEIVAPGLGYEQYF
TRBJ1-4 . TRBV5-1 . TGCGCCAGCAGCTTAGCAGGACGGCTAAATGAAAAACTGTTTTTT CASSLAGRLNEKLFF
TRBJ2-5 . TRBV4-3 TRBD2 TGCGCCAGCAGCCAAGATCCAGCGGGAGTTTCAGAGACCCAGTACTTC CASSQDPAGVSETQYF
TRBJ2-3 . TRBV5-4 TRBD2 TGTGCCAGCAGCTTGTTGATAGCGGGGCGCACAGATACGCAGTATTTT CASSLLIAGRTDTQYF
TRBJ1-5 . TRBV6-5 . TGTGCCAGCAGTTCGAACGGTCAGCCCCAGCATTTT CASSSNGQPQHF
TRBJ2-7 . TRBV27 TRBD2 TGTGCCAGCAGTCCATGGACTAGCCGGAGGAGCTCCTACGAGCAGTACTTC CASSPWTSRRSSYEQYF
TRBJ2-7 . TRBV5-6 . TGTGCCAGCAGCTTGGGACCGTCGGGGCCCCCGGCGTACTTC CASSLGPSGPPAYF